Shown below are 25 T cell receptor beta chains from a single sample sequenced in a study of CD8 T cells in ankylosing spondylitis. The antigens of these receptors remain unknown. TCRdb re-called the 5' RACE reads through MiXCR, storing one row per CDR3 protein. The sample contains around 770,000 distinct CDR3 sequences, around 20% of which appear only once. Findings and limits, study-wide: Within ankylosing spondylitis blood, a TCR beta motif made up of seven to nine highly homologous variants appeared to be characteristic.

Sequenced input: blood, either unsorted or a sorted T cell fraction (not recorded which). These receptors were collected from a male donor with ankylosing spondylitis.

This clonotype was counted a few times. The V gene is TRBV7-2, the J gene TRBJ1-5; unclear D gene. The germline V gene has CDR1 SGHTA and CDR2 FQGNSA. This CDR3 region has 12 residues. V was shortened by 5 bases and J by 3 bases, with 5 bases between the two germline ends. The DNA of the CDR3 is TGTGCCAGCAGCCCAGTCAATCAGCCCCAGCATTTT. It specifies CASSPVNQPQHF.

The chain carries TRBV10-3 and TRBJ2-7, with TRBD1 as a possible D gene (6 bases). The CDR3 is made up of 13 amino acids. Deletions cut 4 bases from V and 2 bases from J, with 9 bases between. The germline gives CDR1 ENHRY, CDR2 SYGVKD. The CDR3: CAISVGQTYEQYF. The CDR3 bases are TGTGCCATCAGTGTAGGACAGACCTACGAGCAGTACTTC.

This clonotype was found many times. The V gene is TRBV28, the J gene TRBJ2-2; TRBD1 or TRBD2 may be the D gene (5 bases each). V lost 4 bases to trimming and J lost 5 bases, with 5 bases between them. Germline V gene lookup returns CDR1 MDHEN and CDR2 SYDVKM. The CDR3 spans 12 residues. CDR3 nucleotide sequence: TGTGCCAGCAGTTGGGGGACCGGGGAGCTGTTTTTT. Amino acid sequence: CASSWGTGELFF.

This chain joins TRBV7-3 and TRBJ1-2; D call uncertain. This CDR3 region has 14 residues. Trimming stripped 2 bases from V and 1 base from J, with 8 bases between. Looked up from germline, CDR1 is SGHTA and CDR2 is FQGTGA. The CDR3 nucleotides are TGTGCCAGCAGCTTAGATGGGGATAACTATGGCTACACCTTC. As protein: CASSLDGDNYGYTF.

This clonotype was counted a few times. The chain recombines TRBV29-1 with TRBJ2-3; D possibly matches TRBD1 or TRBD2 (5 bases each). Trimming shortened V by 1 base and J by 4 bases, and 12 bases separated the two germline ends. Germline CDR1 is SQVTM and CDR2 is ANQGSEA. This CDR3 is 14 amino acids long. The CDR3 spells CSVEGSRGADTQYF. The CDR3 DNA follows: TGCAGCGTTGAAGGTTCTCGGGGCGCAGATACGCAGTATTTT.

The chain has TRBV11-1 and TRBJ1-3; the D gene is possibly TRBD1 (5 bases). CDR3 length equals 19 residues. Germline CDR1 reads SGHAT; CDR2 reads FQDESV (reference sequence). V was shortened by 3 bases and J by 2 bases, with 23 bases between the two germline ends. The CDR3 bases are TGTGCCAGCAGCTTTCGGGAACCGGGACGGCGTGTCCCTGGAAACACCATATATTTT. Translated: CASSFREPGRRVPGNTIYF.

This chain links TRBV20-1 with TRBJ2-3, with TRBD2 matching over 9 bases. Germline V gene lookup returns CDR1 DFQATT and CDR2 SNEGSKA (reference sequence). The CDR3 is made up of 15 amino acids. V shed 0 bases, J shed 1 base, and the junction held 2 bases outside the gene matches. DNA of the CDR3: TGCAGTGCTAGAGACTGGACTAGCGGCACAGATACGCAGTATTTT. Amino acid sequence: CSARDWTSGTDTQYF.

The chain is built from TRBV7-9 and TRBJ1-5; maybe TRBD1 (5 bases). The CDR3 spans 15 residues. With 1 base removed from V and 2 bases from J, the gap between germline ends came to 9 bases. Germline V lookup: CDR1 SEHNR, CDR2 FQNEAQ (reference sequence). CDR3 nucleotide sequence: TGTGCCAGCAGCTTAGTTGGGGGGGGCAATCAGCCCCAGCATTTT. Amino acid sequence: CASSLVGGGNQPQHF.

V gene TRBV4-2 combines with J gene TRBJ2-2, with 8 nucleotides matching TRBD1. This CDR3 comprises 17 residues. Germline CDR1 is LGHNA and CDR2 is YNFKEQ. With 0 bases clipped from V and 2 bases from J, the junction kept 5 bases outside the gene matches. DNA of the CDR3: TGTGCCAGCAGCCAAGATTGGGGACAGGTCAACACCGGGGAGCTGTTTTTT. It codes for CASSQDWGQVNTGELFF.

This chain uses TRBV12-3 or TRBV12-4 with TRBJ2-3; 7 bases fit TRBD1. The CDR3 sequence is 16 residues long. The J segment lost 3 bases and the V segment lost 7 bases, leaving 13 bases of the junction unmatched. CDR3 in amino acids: CASTPRGQTITDTQYF. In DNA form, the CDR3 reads TGTGCCAGCACCCCGAGGGGACAGACAATAACAGATACGCAGTATTTT.

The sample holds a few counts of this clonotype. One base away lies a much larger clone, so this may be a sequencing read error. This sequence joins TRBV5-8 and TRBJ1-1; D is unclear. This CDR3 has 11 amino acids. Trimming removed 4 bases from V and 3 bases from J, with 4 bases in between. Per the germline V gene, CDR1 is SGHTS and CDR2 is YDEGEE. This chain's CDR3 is CASSQDTEAFF. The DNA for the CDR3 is TGTGCCAGCAGCCAGGACACTGAAGCTTTCTTT.

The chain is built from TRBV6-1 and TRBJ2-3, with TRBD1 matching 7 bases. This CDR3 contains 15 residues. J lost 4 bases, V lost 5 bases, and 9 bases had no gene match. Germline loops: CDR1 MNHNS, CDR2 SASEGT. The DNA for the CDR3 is TGTGCCAGCAGTCGCGCTAAGACAGGGCCAGATACGCAGTATTTT. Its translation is CASSRAKTGPDTQYF.

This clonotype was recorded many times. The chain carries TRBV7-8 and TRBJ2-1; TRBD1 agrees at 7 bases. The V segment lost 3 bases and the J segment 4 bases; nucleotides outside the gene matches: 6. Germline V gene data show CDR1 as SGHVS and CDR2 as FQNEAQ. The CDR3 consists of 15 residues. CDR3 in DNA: TGTGCCAGCAGCTTCGCCGGGACAGTTTACAATGAGCAGTTCTTC. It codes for CASSFAGTVYNEQFF.

CDR3 DNA: TGTGCCAGCAGCCCCTCCACTACCGGGACTAGCGTAAGCACAGATACGCAGTATTTT. Its translation: CASSPSTTGTSVSTDTQYF. The rearrangement links TRBV7-6 to TRBJ2-3, with 10 bases aligning to TRBD2. Germline V CDR1 and CDR2: SGHVS, FNYEAQ. The length of the CDR3 is 19 residues. V lost 5 bases to trimming and J lost 0 bases; unmatched junction nucleotides: 14.

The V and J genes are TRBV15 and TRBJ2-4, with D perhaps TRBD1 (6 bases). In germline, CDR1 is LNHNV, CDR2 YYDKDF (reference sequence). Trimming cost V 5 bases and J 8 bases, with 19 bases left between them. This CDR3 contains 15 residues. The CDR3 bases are TGTGCCACCAGCTTGGGGACACAGGGCTCTGACATTCAGTACTTC. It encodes CATSLGTQGSDIQYF.

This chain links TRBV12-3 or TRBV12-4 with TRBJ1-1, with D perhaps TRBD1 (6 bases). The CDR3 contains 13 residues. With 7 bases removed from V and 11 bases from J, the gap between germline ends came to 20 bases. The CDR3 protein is CASINSLNREAFF. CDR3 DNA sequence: TGTGCCAGCATCAACTCGTTAAACAGGGAGGCTTTCTTT.

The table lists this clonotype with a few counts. This CDR3 is CASSLGGLANEKLFF. DNA for the CDR3: TGCGCCAGCTCCTTAGGGGGCCTGGCTAATGAAAAACTGTTTTTT. The rearrangement links TRBV5-1 to TRBJ1-4, with 7 bases identical to TRBD1. The CDR3 is 15 amino acids. V was pared by 7 bases and J by 3 bases, with 9 bases of the junction left unmatched. Germline CDR1 SGHRS, CDR2 YFSETQ.

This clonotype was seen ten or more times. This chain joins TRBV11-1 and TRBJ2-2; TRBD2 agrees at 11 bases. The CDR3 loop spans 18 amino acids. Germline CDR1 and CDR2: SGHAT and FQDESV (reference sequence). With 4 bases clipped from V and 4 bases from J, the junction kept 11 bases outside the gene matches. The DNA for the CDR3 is TGTGCCAGCAGCTCCCGAATTAGCGGGAGGGCGAGCACCGGGGAGCTGTTTTTT. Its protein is CASSSRISGRASTGELFF.

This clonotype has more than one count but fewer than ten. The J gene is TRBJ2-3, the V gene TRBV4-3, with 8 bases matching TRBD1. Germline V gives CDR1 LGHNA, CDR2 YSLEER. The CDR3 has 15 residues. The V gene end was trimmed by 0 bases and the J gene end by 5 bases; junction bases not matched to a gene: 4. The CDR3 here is CASSQDSGGVDTQYF. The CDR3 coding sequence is TGCGCCAGCAGCCAAGATTCAGGGGGCGTAGATACGCAGTATTTT.

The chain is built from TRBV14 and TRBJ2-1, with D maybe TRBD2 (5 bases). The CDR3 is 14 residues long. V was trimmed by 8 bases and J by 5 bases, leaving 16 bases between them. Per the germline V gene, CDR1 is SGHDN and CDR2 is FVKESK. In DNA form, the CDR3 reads TGTGCCAGCGGCAAGCGGAGATGGGACAATGAGCAGTTCTTC. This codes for CASGKRRWDNEQFF.

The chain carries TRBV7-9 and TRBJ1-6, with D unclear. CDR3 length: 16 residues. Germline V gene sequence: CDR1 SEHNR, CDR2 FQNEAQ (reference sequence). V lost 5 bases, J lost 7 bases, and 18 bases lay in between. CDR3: CASSDGRPLSNSPLHF. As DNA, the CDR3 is TGTGCCAGCAGCGATGGACGGCCCCTCTCAAATTCACCCCTCCACTTT.

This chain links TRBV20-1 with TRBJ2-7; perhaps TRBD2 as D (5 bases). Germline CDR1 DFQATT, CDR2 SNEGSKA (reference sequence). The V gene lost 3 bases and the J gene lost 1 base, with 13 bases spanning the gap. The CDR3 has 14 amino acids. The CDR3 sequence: CSASPLRESYEQYF. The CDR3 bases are TGCAGTGCTAGTCCCCTCCGGGAATCCTACGAGCAGTACTTC.

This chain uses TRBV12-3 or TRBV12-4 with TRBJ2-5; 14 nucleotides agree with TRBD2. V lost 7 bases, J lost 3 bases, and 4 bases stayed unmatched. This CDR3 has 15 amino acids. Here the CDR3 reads CASNEGLAGEETQYF. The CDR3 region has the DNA TGTGCCAGCAACGAGGGACTAGCGGGGGAAGAGACCCAGTACTTC.

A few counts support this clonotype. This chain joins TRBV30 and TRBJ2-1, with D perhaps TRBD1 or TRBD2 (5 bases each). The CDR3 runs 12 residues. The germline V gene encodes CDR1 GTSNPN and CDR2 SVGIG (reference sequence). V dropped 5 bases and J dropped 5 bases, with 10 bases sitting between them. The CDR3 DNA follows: TGTGCCTGGGGGGGATTCAACAATGAGCAGTTCTTC. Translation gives CAWGGFNNEQFF.

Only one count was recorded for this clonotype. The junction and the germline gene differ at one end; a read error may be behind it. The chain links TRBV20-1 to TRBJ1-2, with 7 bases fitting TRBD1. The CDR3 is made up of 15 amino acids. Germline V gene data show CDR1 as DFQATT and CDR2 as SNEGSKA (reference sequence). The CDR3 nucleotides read TGCAGTGCTAGAGATCCAGGGGGGTCTAACTATGGCTACAACTTC. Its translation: CSARDPGGSNYGYNF.